One sample yielded the 9 T cell receptor beta chains listed below, sequenced in a study of T cell responses to AZD1222 COVID-19 vaccine. Produced via immunoSEQ multiplex PCR; TCRdb's table is partial and in-frame only. Among 150,000 to 250,000 clones listed, roughly nine tenths were seen once. The sequencing used peripheral blood, collected 28 days after the second AZD1222 dose. These receptors all stem from an adult who received the AZD1222 COVID-19 vaccine.

The J gene is TRBJ2-1, the V gene TRBV7-9; D is perhaps TRBD1 or TRBD2 (6 bases each). The CDR3 has 14 amino acids. Germline V lookup: CDR1 SEHNR, CDR2 FQNEAQ (reference sequence). The V and J ends lost 1 base and 9 bases respectively, with 13 bases between them. The CDR3 sequence: CASSLGGALVEQFF. The DNA of the CDR3 is TGTGCCAGCAGCTTAGGGGGGGCGTTAGTTGAGCAGTTCTTC.

The chain carries TRBV5-4 and TRBJ2-2; D gene uncertain. Germline assignment: CDR1 SGHNT and CDR2 YYREEE (reference sequence). CDR3 size: 16 residues. Trimming stripped 1 base from V and 2 bases from J, with 12 bases between. This CDR3 is CASSLSRTHNTGELFF. CDR3 nucleotides: TGTGCCAGCAGCTTGTCGCGGACCCATAACACCGGGGAGCTGTTTTTT.

The rearrangement joins TRBV6-5 to TRBJ1-2; the match to TRBD1 covers 9 bases. The V and J ends lost 6 bases and 5 bases, in that order; junction bases with no gene match: 7. Germline assignment: CDR1 MNHEY and CDR2 SVGAGI. The CDR3 has 14 residues. The CDR3 region is CASSTQGQGYGYTF. CDR3 coding DNA: TGTGCCAGCAGCACACAGGGACAGGGTTATGGCTACACCTTC.

This clone has just one count. The chain links TRBV2 to TRBJ1-1; tentatively, D is TRBD1 (5 bases). Germline V gene data show CDR1 as SNHLY and CDR2 as FYNNEI. The CDR3 loop spans 15 amino acids. Between the trimmed V and J ends, which lost 2 bases and 7 bases, there was a span of 17 bases. The CDR3 region is CASSELSQGRSEAFF. The CDR3 region has the DNA TGTGCCAGCAGTGAATTATCCCAGGGCCGGAGTGAAGCTTTCTTT.

The V and J genes are TRBV12-3 or TRBV12-4 and TRBJ1-2; no clear D gene. V gave up 2 bases and J gave up 7 bases, with 5 bases separating them. This CDR3 region has 11 residues. CDR3 nucleotides: TGTGCCAGCAGTTTACGCGGTGGCTACACCTTC. This encodes CASSLRGGYTF.

The chain carries TRBV27 and TRBJ2-1; D uncertain. This CDR3 has 13 amino acids. CDR1 is MNHEY, CDR2 SMNVEV, per germline (reference sequence). V was pared by 7 bases and J by 4 bases, with 11 bases between. CDR3 protein: CASTSRAYNEQFF. In nucleotides, the CDR3 is TGTGCCAGCACCTCTAGAGCTTACAATGAGCAGTTCTTC.

The rearrangement joins TRBV28 to TRBJ1-4; D ambiguous. CDR3 size: 15 residues. Germline CDR1 MDHEN, CDR2 SYDVKM. V lost 7 bases, J lost 0 bases, and 12 bases lay in between. This chain's CDR3 is CASTRDTATNEKLFF. CDR3 nucleotides: TGTGCCAGCACCCGTGACACCGCAACTAATGAAAAACTGTTTTTT.

This clone was seen just once. The rearrangement links TRBV5-1 to TRBJ2-7, with TRBD2 matching 7 bases. Germline trimming cut 0 bases from V and 5 bases from J; bases unmatched to any gene: 8. The CDR3 consists of 15 residues. CDR1 SGHRS and CDR2 YFSETQ come from the germline V gene. Written as DNA, the CDR3 is TGCGCCAGCAGCTTGGGGGGCGGGAGCTTCCACGAGCAGTACTTC. Its translation: CASSLGGGSFHEQYF.

About this clone: A junction end diverges from the germline sequence, so it may reflect a read error. The chain has TRBV3-1 (or the pseudogene TRBV3-2) and TRBJ1-6; D remains unclear. CDR3 size: 13 residues. The V gene's germline CDR1 is LGHDT and CDR2 YNNKEL (reference sequence). Here the CDR3 reads CASSPLPAGILTF. In DNA, the CDR3 is TGTGCCAGCAGCCCGCTGCCAGCCGGGATCCTAACTTTT.